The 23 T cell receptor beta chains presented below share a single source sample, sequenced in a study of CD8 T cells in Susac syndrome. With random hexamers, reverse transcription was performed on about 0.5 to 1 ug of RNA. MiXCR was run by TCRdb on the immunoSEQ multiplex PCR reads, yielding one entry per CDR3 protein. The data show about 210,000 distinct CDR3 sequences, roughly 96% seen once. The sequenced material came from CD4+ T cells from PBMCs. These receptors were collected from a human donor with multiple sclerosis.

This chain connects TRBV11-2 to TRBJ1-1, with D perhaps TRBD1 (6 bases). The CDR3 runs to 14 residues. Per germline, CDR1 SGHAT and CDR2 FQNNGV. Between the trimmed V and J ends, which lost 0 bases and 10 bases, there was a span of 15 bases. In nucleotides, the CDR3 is TGTGCCAGCAGCTTAGATCGGGCGGGGGCTAGAGCTTTCTTT. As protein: CASSLDRAGARAFF.

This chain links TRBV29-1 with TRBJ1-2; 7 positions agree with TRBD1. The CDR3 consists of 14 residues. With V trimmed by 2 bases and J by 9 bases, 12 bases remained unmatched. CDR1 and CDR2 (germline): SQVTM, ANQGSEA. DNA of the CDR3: TGCAGCGTTGAAAGACAGGGTTCTGAAGGTTGCTACACCTTC. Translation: CSVERQGSEGCYTF.

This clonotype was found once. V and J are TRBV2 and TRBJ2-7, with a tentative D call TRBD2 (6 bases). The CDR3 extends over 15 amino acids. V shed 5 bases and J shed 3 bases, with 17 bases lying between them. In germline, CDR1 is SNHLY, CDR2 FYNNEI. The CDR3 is CASSNAGGMSYEQYF. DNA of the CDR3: TGTGCCAGCAGTAACGCAGGAGGGATGAGCTACGAGCAGTACTTC.

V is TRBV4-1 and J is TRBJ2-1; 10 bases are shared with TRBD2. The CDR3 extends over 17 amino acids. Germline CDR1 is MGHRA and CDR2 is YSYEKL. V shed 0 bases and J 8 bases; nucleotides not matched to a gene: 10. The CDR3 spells CASSQEPGLAIGYEQFF. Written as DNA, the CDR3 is TGCGCCAGCAGCCAAGAACCGGGACTAGCGATAGGCTATGAGCAGTTCTTC.

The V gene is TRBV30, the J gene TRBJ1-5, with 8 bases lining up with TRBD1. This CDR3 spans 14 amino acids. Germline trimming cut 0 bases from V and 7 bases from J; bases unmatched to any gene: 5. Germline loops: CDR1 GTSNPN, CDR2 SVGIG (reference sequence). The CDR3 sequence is CAWSVLQGAQPQHF. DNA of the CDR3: TGTGCCTGGAGTGTACTTCAGGGGGCACAGCCCCAGCATTTT.

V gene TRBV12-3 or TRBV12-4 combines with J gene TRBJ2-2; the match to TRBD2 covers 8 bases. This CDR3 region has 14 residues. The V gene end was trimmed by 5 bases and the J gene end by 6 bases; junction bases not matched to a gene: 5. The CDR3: CASSPGGVPGELFF. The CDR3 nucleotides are TGTGCCAGCAGTCCCGGGGGGGTGCCCGGGGAGCTGTTTTTT.

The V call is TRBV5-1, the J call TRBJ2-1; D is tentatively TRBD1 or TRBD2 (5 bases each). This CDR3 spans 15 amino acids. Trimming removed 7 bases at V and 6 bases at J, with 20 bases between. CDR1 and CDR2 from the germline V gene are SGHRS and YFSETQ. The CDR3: CASQRDGAMGNEQFF. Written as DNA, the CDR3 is TGCGCCAGCCAAAGGGACGGAGCCATGGGCAATGAGCAGTTCTTC.

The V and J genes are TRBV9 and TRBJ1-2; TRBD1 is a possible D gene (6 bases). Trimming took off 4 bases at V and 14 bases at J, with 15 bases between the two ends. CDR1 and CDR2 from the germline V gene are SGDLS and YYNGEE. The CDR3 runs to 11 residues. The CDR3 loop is CASSSRQELTF. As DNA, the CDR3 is TGTGCCAGCAGCTCTCGACAGGAGTTAACCTTC.

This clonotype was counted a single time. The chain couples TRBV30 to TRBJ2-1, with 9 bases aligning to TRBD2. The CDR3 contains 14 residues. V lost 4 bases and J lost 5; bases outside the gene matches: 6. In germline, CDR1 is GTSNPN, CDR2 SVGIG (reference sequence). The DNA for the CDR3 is TGTGCCTGGAAAATAGCGGGGGCAAACAATGAGCAGTTCTTC. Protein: CAWKIAGANNEQFF.

The CDR3, as DNA: TGTGCCACCAGCACCAGGACCTTAAAAGACAATGAGCAGTTCTTC. Translating it yields CATSTRTLKDNEQFF. The V and J genes are TRBV15 and TRBJ2-1; D is undetermined. Looked up from germline, CDR1 is LNHNV and CDR2 is YYDKDF (reference sequence). The CDR3 runs 15 residues. V was shortened by 4 bases and J by 5 bases, with 15 bases between the two germline ends.

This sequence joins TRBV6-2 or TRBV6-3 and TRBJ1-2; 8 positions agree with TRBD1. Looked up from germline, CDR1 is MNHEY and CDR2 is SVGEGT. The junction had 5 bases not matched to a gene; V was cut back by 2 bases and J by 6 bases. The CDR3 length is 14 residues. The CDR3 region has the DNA TGTGCCAGCAGTTACATGCAGGGGGCTCATGGCTACACCTTC. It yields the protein CASSYMQGAHGYTF.

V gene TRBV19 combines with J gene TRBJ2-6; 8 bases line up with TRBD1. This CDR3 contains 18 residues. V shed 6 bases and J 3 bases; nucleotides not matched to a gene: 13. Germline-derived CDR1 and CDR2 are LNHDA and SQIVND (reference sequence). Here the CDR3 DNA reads TGTGCCAGTAGCGCCAGGACAGGGATTGGGGTTGGGGCCAACGTCCTGACTTTC. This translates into CASSARTGIGVGANVLTF.

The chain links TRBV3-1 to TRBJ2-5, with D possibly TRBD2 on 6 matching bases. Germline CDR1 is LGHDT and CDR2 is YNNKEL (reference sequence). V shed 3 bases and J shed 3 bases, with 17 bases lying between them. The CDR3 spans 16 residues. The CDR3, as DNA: TGTGCCAGCAGCCATGTAATGCCGGGAGAGAAAGAGACCCAGTACTTC. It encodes CASSHVMPGEKETQYF.

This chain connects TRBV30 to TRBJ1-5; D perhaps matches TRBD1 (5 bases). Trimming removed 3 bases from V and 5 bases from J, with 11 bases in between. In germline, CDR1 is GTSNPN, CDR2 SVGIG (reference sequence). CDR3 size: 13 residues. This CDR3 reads CAWSQGNDQPQHF. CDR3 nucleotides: TGTGCCTGGAGCCAGGGAAATGATCAGCCCCAGCATTTT.

This chain's CDR3 is CAWSPGLRGTQPQHF. The CDR3 DNA follows: TGTGCCTGGAGTCCGGGACTCCGGGGGACTCAGCCCCAGCATTTT. The chain is built from TRBV30 and TRBJ1-5; tentative D call: TRBD1 (5 bases). There are 15 residues in the CDR3. Between the trimmed V and J ends, which lost 2 bases and 6 bases, there was a span of 17 bases. Germline V gene data show CDR1 as GTSNPN and CDR2 as SVGIG (reference sequence).

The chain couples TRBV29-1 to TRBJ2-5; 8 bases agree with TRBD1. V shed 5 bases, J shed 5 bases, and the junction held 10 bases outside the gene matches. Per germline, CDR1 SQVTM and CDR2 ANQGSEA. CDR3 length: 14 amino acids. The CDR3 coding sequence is TGCAGCGTTTCCCGGGCAGGGGGCTCGGAGACCCAGTACTTC. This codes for CSVSRAGGSETQYF.

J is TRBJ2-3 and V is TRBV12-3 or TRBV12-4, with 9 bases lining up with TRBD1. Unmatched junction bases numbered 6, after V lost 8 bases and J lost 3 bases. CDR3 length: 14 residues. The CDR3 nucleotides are TGTGCCAGCCTCCGGGACAGGGCGACAGATACGCAGTATTTT. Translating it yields CASLRDRATDTQYF.

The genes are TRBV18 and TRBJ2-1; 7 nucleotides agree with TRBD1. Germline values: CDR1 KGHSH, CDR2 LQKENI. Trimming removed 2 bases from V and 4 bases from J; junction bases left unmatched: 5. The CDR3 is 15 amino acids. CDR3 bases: TGTGCCAGCTCACCATCCGGGACAGAATACAATGAGCAGTTCTTC. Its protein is CASSPSGTEYNEQFF. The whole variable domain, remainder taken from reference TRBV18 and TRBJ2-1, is NAGVMQNPRHLVRRRGQEARLRCSPMKGHSHVYWYRQLPEEGLKFMVYLQKENIIDESGMPKERFSAEFPKEGPSILRIQQVVRGDSAAYFCASSPSGTEYNEQFFGPGTRLTVL.

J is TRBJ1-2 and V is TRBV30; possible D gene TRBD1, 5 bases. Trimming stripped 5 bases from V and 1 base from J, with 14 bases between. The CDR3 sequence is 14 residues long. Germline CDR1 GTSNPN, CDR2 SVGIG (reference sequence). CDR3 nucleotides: TGTGCCTGGTCTCGACAGAATATTAACTATGGCTACACCTTC. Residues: CAWSRQNINYGYTF.

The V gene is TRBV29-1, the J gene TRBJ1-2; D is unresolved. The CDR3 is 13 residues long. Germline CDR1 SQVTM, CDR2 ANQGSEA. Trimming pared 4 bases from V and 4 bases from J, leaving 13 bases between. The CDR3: CSVVRERAYGYTF. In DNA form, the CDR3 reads TGCAGCGTTGTTAGGGAACGCGCCTATGGCTACACCTTC.

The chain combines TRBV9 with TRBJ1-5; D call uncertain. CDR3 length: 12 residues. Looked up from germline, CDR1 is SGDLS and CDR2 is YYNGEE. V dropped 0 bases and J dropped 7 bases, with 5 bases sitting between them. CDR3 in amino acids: CASSVDGQPQHF. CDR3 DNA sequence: TGTGCCAGCAGCGTAGACGGGCAGCCCCAGCATTTT.

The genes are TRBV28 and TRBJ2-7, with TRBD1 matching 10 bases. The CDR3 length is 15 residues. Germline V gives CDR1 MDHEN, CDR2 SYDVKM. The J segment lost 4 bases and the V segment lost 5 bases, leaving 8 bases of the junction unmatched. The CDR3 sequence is CASSRPGTGVYEQYF. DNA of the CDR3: TGTGCCAGCAGTCGACCTGGGACAGGGGTATACGAGCAGTACTTC. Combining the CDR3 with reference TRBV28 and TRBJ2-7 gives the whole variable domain DVKVTQSSRYLVKRTGEKVFLECVQDMDHENMFWYRQDPGLGLRLIYFSYDVKMKEKGDIPEGYSVSREKKERFSLILESASTNQTSMYLCASSRPGTGVYEQYFGPGTRLTVT.

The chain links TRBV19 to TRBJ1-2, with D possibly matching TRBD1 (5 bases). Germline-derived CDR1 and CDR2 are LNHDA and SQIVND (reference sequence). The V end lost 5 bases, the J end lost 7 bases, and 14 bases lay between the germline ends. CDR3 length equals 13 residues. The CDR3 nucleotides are TGTGCCAGTAGTGTCCAGGGTTCGCGTGGCTACACCTTC. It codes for CASSVQGSRGYTF.